Below, 26 T cell receptor beta chains from the same sample are listed, as sequenced in a study of blood T cell repertoires in COVID-19. Sequencing was performed with immunoSEQ multiplex PCR; in TCRdb, only in-frame clones are kept and a portion is missing. This table has about 200,000 clones, approximately 86% appearing once. Material for sequencing was peripheral blood. These receptors all stem from a man between 60 and 70 years old with acute or convalescent COVID-19.

J is TRBJ2-3 and V is TRBV2, with 9 bases fitting TRBD2. Germline CDR1 SNHLY, CDR2 FYNNEI. The J segment lost 2 bases and the V segment lost 5 bases, leaving 5 bases of the junction unmatched. This CDR3 has 15 amino acids. The CDR3 loop is CASSLAGRDTDTQYF. DNA of the CDR3: TGTGCCAGCAGTCTAGCGGGGCGGGACACAGATACGCAGTATTTT.

DNA for the CDR3: TGTGCCAGCAGAAGACAGGGAGAGACCCAGTACTTC. It specifies CASRRQGETQYF. The chain is built from TRBV6-6 and TRBJ2-5, with TRBD1 identical over 7 bases. The CDR3 extends over 12 amino acids. Germline loops: CDR1 MNHNY, CDR2 SVGAGI (reference sequence). Trimming removed 6 bases from V and 4 bases from J; junction bases left unmatched: 2.

This chain connects TRBV25-1 to TRBJ2-2; 7 nucleotides match TRBD1. Germline loops: CDR1 MGHDK, CDR2 SYGVNS. V lost 7 bases to trimming and J lost 5 bases; unmatched junction nucleotides: 4. The CDR3 contains 13 residues. The CDR3 DNA follows: TGTGCCAGCACCCTACAGGGGACCGGGGAGCTGTTTTTT. This codes for CASTLQGTGELFF.

The chain has TRBV5-4 and TRBJ2-7, with TRBD1 matching over 9 bases. Germline V gene data show CDR1 as SGHNT and CDR2 as YYREEE (reference sequence). With 4 bases clipped from V and 10 bases from J, the junction kept 15 bases outside the gene matches. This CDR3 contains 15 residues. CDR3 nucleotides: TGTGCCAGCAGCGCCCAACAGGGGGCGCGGACGGAACAGTACTTC. Its translation: CASSAQQGARTEQYF.

V usage is TRBV6-5 and J usage is TRBJ2-5; 10 bases are a match to TRBD1. Germline V gene lookup returns CDR1 MNHEY and CDR2 SVGAGI. V trimming: 5 bases; J trimming: 5 bases; junction bases outside the gene matches: 8. The CDR3 has 15 residues. CDR3 nucleotides: TGTGCCAGCAGTAGCTGGGACAGGGGATGGGAGACCCAGTACTTC. Amino acid sequence: CASSSWDRGWETQYF.

The chain carries TRBV19 and TRBJ2-5; D ambiguous. Germline assignment: CDR1 LNHDA and CDR2 SQIVND (reference sequence). The CDR3 spans 17 residues. Trimming stripped 2 bases from V and 1 base from J, with 17 bases between. The CDR3 protein is CASSIRDSGNFQETQYF. CDR3 bases: TGTGCCAGTAGTATACGAGACTCCGGCAACTTCCAAGAGACCCAGTACTTC.

This clone has only one observation. The rearrangement uses TRBV7-9 and TRBJ2-4, with TRBD1 matching over 10 bases. CDR1 SEHNR and CDR2 FQNEAQ come from the germline V gene (reference sequence). Trimming cost V 5 bases and J 3 bases; bases outside gene matches: 13. This CDR3 comprises 18 residues. CDR3 sequence (DNA): TGTGCCAGCAGCCCTGGTTGGGACAGGGGATTGGGCAAAAACATTCAGTACTTC. Its translation: CASSPGWDRGLGKNIQYF. The full variable domain, completed using reference TRBV7-9 and TRBJ2-4, is DTGVSQNPRHKITKRGQNVTFRCDPISEHNRLYWYRQTLGQGPEFLTYFQNEAQLEKSRLLSDRFSAERPKGSFSTLEIQRTEQGDSAMYLCASSPGWDRGLGKNIQYFGAGTRLSVL.

Here the CDR3 DNA reads TGCGCCAGCAGCCCCGGGGGGACAGGTAGCGGCTACACCTTC. Protein: CASSPGGTGSGYTF. V is TRBV5-1 and J is TRBJ1-2; 8 bases agree with TRBD1. Germline CDR1 and CDR2: SGHRS and YFSETQ. Trimming took 4 bases from V and 8 from J; bases not matched to a gene: 10. The CDR3 is 14 amino acids.

The rearrangement joins TRBV29-1 to TRBJ2-1; weak D call: TRBD1 (5 bases). CDR3 length equals 11 residues. Looked up from germline, CDR1 is SQVTM and CDR2 is ANQGSEA. The ends were cut back, 7 bases at V and 14 bases at J, with 18 bases in the middle. The CDR3 spells CSATTGRAEFF. The CDR3 DNA follows: TGCAGCGCCACGACGGGCAGGGCGGAGTTCTTC.

The V call is TRBV19, the J call TRBJ1-1; a weak D match, TRBD1 (6 bases). V dropped 3 bases and J dropped 0 bases, with 8 bases sitting between them. This CDR3 has 14 residues. Germline loops: CDR1 LNHDA, CDR2 SQIVND (reference sequence). The CDR3: CASSIDRLNTEAFF. The DNA for the CDR3 is TGTGCCAGTAGTATTGACAGGCTGAACACTGAAGCTTTCTTT.

This clone was found a few times. Here the CDR3 DNA reads TGTGCCAGTAGCACATGGGACAGATCAGGGGAACCCCTCCACTTT. This gives the protein CASSTWDRSGEPLHF. The chain has TRBV19 and TRBJ1-6; 7 nucleotides align to TRBD1. Germline CDR1 reads LNHDA; CDR2 reads SQIVND (reference sequence). The CDR3 is made up of 15 amino acids. The V and J ends lost 6 bases and 12 bases, in that order; junction bases with no gene match: 14.

The V gene is TRBV6-1, the J gene TRBJ1-1; no firm D call. The CDR3 extends over 14 amino acids. V shed 1 base and J shed 6 bases, with 12 bases lying between them. Per the germline V gene, CDR1 is MNHNS and CDR2 is SASEGT. CDR3 region: CASSEVGTRAEAFF. CDR3 DNA sequence: TGTGCCAGCAGTGAAGTAGGTACGAGGGCTGAAGCTTTCTTT.

The chain couples TRBV7-2 to TRBJ1-2; 7 positions agree with TRBD1. The CDR3 covers 17 residues. V trimming: 3 bases; J trimming: 5 bases; junction bases outside the gene matches: 15. Germline V CDR1 and CDR2: SGHTA, FQGNSA. The CDR3 DNA follows: TGTGCCAGCAGCTTGAGTGATGGACAGGTCCCACTATATGGCTACACCTTC. Translation gives CASSLSDGQVPLYGYTF.

V usage is TRBV20-1 and J usage is TRBJ1-1; D call uncertain. The CDR3 runs 10 residues. V was pared by 3 bases and J by 6 bases, with 5 bases between. Germline assignment: CDR1 DFQATT and CDR2 SNEGSKA (reference sequence). CDR3 in DNA: TGCAGTGCTAGTCTCGCTGAAGCTTTCTTT. Its translation: CSASLAEAFF.

The chain uses TRBV7-6 and TRBJ2-5; TRBD2 might be the D (6 bases). The CDR3 spans 15 residues. Germline CDR1 and CDR2: SGHVS and FNYEAQ. Trimming took off 1 base at V and 1 base at J, with 10 bases between the two ends. The CDR3 region is CASSLGAGPQETQYF. The CDR3 DNA is TGTGCCAGCAGCTTAGGTGCGGGACCCCAAGAGACCCAGTACTTC.

This clone was counted many times. The J gene is TRBJ1-1, the V gene TRBV9; perhaps TRBD1 as D (5 bases). The CDR3 totals 15 residues. Trimming removed 5 bases from V and 1 base from J, with 15 bases in between. Germline V gene lookup returns CDR1 SGDLS and CDR2 YYNGEE. The CDR3 DNA reads TGTGCCAGCAGAACCACCCCGACAGCGAACACTGAAGCTTTCTTT. Protein: CASRTTPTANTEAFF.

CDR3 region: CASSYREETQYF. The CDR3 DNA reads TGTGCCAGCAGTTACCGTGAAGAGACCCAGTACTTC. The V gene is TRBV6-2 or TRBV6-3, the J gene TRBJ2-5, with no clear D. V lost 2 bases and J lost 3, with 4 bases in between. The CDR3 extends over 12 amino acids. CDR1 is MNHEY, CDR2 SVGEGT, per germline.

The CDR3 sequence: CASSISGAGTYEQYF. CDR3 DNA: TGTGCCAGCAGTATCTCCGGGGCGGGGACCTACGAGCAGTACTTC. The V and J genes are TRBV28 and TRBJ2-7; a weak D match, TRBD2 (6 bases). Trimming shortened V by 5 bases and J by 2 bases, and 16 bases separated the two germline ends. The CDR3 is made up of 15 amino acids. Germline V lookup: CDR1 MDHEN, CDR2 SYDVKM.

This chain links TRBV7-9 with TRBJ1-2, with 7 bases matching TRBD1. The junction had 6 bases not matched to a gene; V was cut back by 4 bases and J by 13 bases. CDR1 and CDR2 (germline): SEHNR, FQNEAQ (reference sequence). The CDR3 is made up of 11 amino acids. CDR3 protein: CASSYTDRVTF. As DNA, the CDR3 is TGTGCCAGCAGCTATACTGACAGGGTCACCTTC.

CDR3: CASSEEGSSNQPQHF. DNA of the CDR3: TGTGCCAGCAGTGAAGAAGGGAGTAGCAATCAGCCCCAGCATTTT. This chain connects TRBV2 to TRBJ1-5, with D unresolved. The CDR3 has 15 amino acids. Per the germline V gene, CDR1 is SNHLY and CDR2 is FYNNEI. V lost 1 base to trimming and J lost 0 bases, with 7 bases between them.

The chain has TRBV18 and TRBJ2-1; the D gene is possibly TRBD2 (5 bases). This CDR3 is built from 16 residues. Trimming removed 0 bases at V and 12 bases at J, with 21 bases between. Germline V gene sequence: CDR1 KGHSH, CDR2 LQKENI. The CDR3: CASSPPVRALKPGQFF. DNA of the CDR3: TGTGCCAGCTCACCACCGGTGCGGGCCCTCAAGCCAGGGCAGTTCTTC.

The chain carries TRBV7-3 and TRBJ1-4; TRBD1 matches 8 bases. The CDR3 totals 15 residues. Per the germline V gene, CDR1 is SGHTA and CDR2 is FQGTGA. The junction had 2 bases not matched to a gene; V was cut back by 1 base and J by 4 bases. The CDR3 nucleotides read TGTGCCAGCAGCTTAAGGGGACAGGATAATGAAAAACTGTTTTTT. Protein sequence: CASSLRGQDNEKLFF.

This chain links TRBV2 with TRBJ2-2; the D gene is possibly TRBD1 (6 bases). Germline V gene sequence: CDR1 SNHLY, CDR2 FYNNEI. V lost 6 bases to trimming and J lost 4 bases, with 15 bases between them. CDR3 size: 15 residues. CDR3 residues: CASSLVQGVTGELFF. CDR3 in DNA: TGTGCCAGCAGCCTGGTACAGGGTGTCACCGGGGAGCTGTTTTTT.

The chain has TRBV11-2 and TRBJ2-2, with a weak D call TRBD1 (6 bases). The V gene's germline CDR1 is SGHAT and CDR2 FQNNGV. With 5 bases removed from V and 2 bases from J, the gap between germline ends came to 9 bases. The CDR3 spans 14 residues. The CDR3 DNA is TGTGCCAGCAGCCCAGGGGTCAACACCGGGGAGCTGTTTTTT. This gives the protein CASSPGVNTGELFF.

The CDR3 nucleotides read TGTGCCACCAGCAGAGAACACCCGGGAGAAGCTTTCTTT. Protein: CATSREHPGEAFF. The chain recombines TRBV15 with TRBJ1-1, with D uncertain. This CDR3 comprises 13 residues. The germline V gene has CDR1 LNHNV and CDR2 YYDKDF (reference sequence). V was shortened by 0 bases and J by 8 bases, with 10 bases between the two germline ends.

The chain employs TRBV2 and TRBJ2-5; 8 positions match TRBD2. The CDR3 sequence is 16 residues long. The V segment lost 6 bases and the J segment 3 bases; nucleotides outside the gene matches: 12. Germline V gene data show CDR1 as SNHLY and CDR2 as FYNNEI. The CDR3: CASSGVLAAGEETQYF. CDR3 DNA sequence: TGTGCCAGCAGCGGCGTTTTGGCAGCGGGGGAAGAGACCCAGTACTTC.